The 2 T cell receptor beta chains presented below share a single source sample, sequenced in a study of blood T cell repertoires in COVID-19. The method was immunoSEQ multiplex PCR; TCRdb's version includes in-frame clones alone and lacks a portion of them. This sample has 250,000 to 350,000 clones, with 89% found just once. The sequenced sample was peripheral blood. The receptors come from a woman between 35 and 50 years old who had recovered from COVID-19.

The chain links TRBV18 to TRBJ2-5; D gene uncertain. The CDR3 is 15 amino acids. Per germline, CDR1 KGHSH and CDR2 LQKENI. The germline V and J ends were trimmed by 1 base and 0 bases, with 9 bases remaining between them. CDR3 nucleotide sequence: TGTGCCAGCTCACCACGTGCAGATAACCAAGAGACCCAGTACTTC. Translating gives CASSPRADNQETQYF.

As for this clone: The same CDR3 arises from other DNA sequences in this sample as well. The chain carries TRBV6-1 and TRBJ2-3; perhaps TRBD1 as D (5 bases). This CDR3 has 13 amino acids. V gave up 2 bases and J gave up 3 bases, with 6 bases separating them. Germline CDR1 is MNHNS and CDR2 is SASEGT. The CDR3 is CASSERGTDTQYF. The CDR3 nucleotides are TGTGCCAGCAGTGAAAGGGGAACAGATACGCAGTATTTT.